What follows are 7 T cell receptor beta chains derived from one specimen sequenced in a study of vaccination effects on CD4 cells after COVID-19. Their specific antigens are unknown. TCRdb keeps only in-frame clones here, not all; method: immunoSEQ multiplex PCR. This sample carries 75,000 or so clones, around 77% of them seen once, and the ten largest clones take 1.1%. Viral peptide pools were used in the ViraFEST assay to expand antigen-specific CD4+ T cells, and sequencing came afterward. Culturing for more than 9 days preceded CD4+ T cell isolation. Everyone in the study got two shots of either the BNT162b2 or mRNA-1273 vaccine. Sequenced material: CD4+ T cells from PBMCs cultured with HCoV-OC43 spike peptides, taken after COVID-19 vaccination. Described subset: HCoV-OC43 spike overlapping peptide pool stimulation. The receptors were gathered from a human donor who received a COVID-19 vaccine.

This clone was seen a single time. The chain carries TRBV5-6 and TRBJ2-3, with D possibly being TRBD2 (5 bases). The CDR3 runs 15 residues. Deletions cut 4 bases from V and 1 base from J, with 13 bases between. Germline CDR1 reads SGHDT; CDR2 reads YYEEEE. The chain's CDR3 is CASSRRPDGTDTQYF. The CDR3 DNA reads TGTGCCAGCAGCCGGAGGCCGGACGGCACAGATACGCAGTATTTT.

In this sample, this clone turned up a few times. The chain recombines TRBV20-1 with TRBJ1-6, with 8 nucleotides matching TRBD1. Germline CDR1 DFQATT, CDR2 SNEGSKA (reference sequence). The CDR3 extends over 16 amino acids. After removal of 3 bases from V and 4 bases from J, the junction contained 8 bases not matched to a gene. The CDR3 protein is CSASTSGQVYNSPLHF. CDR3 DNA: TGCAGTGCTAGTACCTCGGGACAGGTTTATAATTCACCCCTCCACTTT.

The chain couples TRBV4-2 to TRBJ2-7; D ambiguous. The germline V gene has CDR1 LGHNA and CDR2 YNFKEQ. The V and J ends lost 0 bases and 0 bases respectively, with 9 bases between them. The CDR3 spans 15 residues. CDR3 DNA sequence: TGTGCCAGCAGCCAAGAATCAGGTAGCTCCTACGAGCAGTACGTC. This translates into CASSQESGSSYEQYV.

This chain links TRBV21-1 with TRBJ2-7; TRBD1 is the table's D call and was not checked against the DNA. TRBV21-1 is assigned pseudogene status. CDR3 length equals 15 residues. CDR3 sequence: CASPHRSRGASEQYV. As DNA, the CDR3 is TGTGCCAGCCCACACCGGAGCAGGGGCGCCTCCGAGCAGTACGTC.

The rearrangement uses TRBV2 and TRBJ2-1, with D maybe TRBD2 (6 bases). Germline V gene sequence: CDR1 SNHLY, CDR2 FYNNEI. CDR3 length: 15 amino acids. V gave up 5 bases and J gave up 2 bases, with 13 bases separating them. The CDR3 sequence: CASSSGSLAYNEQFF. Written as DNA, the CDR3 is TGTGCCAGCAGTTCCGGGAGCCTGGCCTACAATGAGCAGTTCTTC.

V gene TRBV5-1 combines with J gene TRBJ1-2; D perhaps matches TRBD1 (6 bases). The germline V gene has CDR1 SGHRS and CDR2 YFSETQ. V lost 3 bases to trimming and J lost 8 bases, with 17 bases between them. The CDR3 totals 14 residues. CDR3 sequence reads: CASSWSGGQRGYTF. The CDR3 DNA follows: TGCGCCAGCAGCTGGAGTGGGGGGCAGAGAGGCTACACCTTC.

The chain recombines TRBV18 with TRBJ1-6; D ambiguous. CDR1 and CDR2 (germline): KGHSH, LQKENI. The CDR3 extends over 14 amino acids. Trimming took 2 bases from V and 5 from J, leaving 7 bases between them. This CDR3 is CASSPTHDNSPLHF. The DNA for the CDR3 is TGTGCCAGCTCACCAACTCACGATAATTCACCCCTCCACTTT. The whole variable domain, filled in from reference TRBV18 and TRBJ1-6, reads NAGVMQNPRHLVRRRGQEARLRCSPMKGHSHVYWYRQLPEEGLKFMVYLQKENIIDESGMPKERFSAEFPKEGPSILRIQQVVRGDSAAYFCASSPTHDNSPLHFGNGTRLTVT.